Below are 9 T cell receptor beta chains sequenced from a single sample in a study of memory CD4+ T cells and cytomegalovirus serostatus. The assay was immunoSEQ multiplex PCR, and TCRdb's table has in-frame clones only and misses some. Among 84,000 or so clones listed, over 80% were seen once. The sort gate was single viable CD3+CD4+CD8-CD45RO+ cells for memory CD4+ T cells. Sequenced sample: memory CD4+ T cells from blood. The receptor source for this set is an adult in good health and CMV-seronegative.

This clone came up a few times. The V call is TRBV4-2, the J call TRBJ1-1; the match to TRBD1 covers 8 bases. There are 15 residues in the CDR3. CDR1 and CDR2 (germline): LGHNA, YNFKEQ. The V segment lost 2 bases and the J segment 6 bases; nucleotides outside the gene matches: 8. In DNA, the CDR3 is TGTGCCAGCAGCCAAAGTTTGACAGGGGCCGCTGAAGCTTTCTTT. It is translated as CASSQSLTGAAEAFF.

The rearrangement joins TRBV19 to TRBJ2-2; 9 nucleotides align to TRBD1. CDR3 length: 15 residues. Germline V gene sequence: CDR1 LNHDA, CDR2 SQIVND (reference sequence). With V trimmed by 4 bases and J by 1 base, 1 base remained unmatched. For the CDR3, the DNA is TGTGCCAGTAGTAGGGACAGGGTGAACACCGGGGAGCTGTTTTTT. This encodes CASSRDRVNTGELFF.

The chain is built from TRBV7-2 and TRBJ1-5, with D possibly matching TRBD1 (5 bases). The V gene's germline CDR1 is SGHTA and CDR2 FQGNSA. Trimming took off 3 bases at V and 3 bases at J, with 12 bases between the two ends. The CDR3 totals 15 residues. CDR3 coding DNA: TGTGCCAGCAGCTTCGGGGGAAGGAACAATCAGCCCCAGCATTTT. It is translated as CASSFGGRNNQPQHF. Using reference TRBV7-2 and TRBJ1-5 for the parts outside the CDR3, the full variable domain is GAGVSQSPSNKVTEKGKDVELRCDPISGHTALYWYRQSLGQGLEFLIYFQGNSAPDKSGLPSDRFSAERTGGSVSTLTIQRTQQEDSAVYLCASSFGGRNNQPQHFGDGTRLSIL.

The V call is TRBV30, the J call TRBJ1-2, with a tentative D call TRBD1 (5 bases). Germline V gene data show CDR1 as GTSNPN and CDR2 as SVGIG (reference sequence). The length of the CDR3 is 13 residues. V was cut by 0 bases and J by 4 bases, with 9 bases left in between. The CDR3 DNA follows: TGTGCCTGGAGTGTAACAGGACTCTATGGCTACACCTTC. Protein product: CAWSVTGLYGYTF.

The V call is TRBV6-1, the J call TRBJ1-1; D may be TRBD1 (5 bases). CDR1 and CDR2 (germline): MNHNS, SASEGT. CDR3 length: 16 residues. V was clipped by 2 bases and J by 5 bases, with 18 bases between them. Here the CDR3 DNA reads TGTGCCAGCAGTGAAAGGGCCTTGGGGACGAAGACTGAAGCTTTCTTT. Translated: CASSERALGTKTEAFF.

This chain connects TRBV5-4 to TRBJ2-5; D might be TRBD2 (6 bases). Germline V gene lookup returns CDR1 SGHNT and CDR2 YYREEE (reference sequence). The CDR3 runs 13 residues. The germline V and J ends were trimmed by 4 bases and 5 bases, with 12 bases remaining between them. CDR3: CASSTDYRETQYF. The CDR3 DNA is TGTGCCAGCAGCACGGACTATCGGGAGACCCAGTACTTC.

The chain carries TRBV5-1 and TRBJ1-4; no firm D call. CDR1 and CDR2 (germline): SGHRS, YFSETQ. Trimming removed 6 bases at V and 5 bases at J, with 11 bases between. The CDR3 spans 13 residues. CDR3 loop: CASKRDINEKLFF. The CDR3 DNA is TGCGCCAGCAAACGGGATATAAATGAAAAACTGTTTTTT.

This clone was seen more than once but under ten times. V gene TRBV19 combines with J gene TRBJ1-6; D may be TRBD1 (5 bases). Trimming took off 5 bases at V and 0 bases at J, with 14 bases between the two ends. Per the germline V gene, CDR1 is LNHDA and CDR2 is SQIVND (reference sequence). The CDR3 is 17 amino acids. CDR3 sequence (DNA): TGTGCCAGTAGTGGGATGGGACGGAGCTCCTATAATTCACCCCTCCACTTT. This codes for CASSGMGRSSYNSPLHF.

The rearrangement links TRBV7-8 to TRBJ1-3, with unresolved D. Between the trimmed V and J ends, which lost 1 base and 4 bases, there was a span of 8 bases. In germline, CDR1 is SGHVS, CDR2 FQNEAQ. CDR3 size: 14 residues. CDR3 bases: TGTGCCAGCAGCTTAGGTTCCCCCGGAAACACCATATATTTT. Translating gives CASSLGSPGNTIYF.